This T cell receptor (beta chain) came from a study of cytomegalovirus exposure and HLA in healthy donors. The PCR used 60 Vbeta and 13 Jbeta primers. Using immunoSEQ multiplex PCR, the repertoire was profiled, and TCRdb retains in-frame clones only, with some absent. The table records about 260,000 clones, roughly two thirds of them present only once. Germline V gives CDR1 GTSNPN, CDR2 SVGIG (reference sequence). Trimming shortened V by 3 bases and J by 6 bases, and 18 bases separated the two germline ends. The CDR3 has 14 amino acids. The source is a female donor in good health and CMV-seronegative. The chain joins TRBV30 to TRBJ2-7, with D tentatively TRBD1 (7 bases). Sample: PBMCs. The CDR3 protein is CAWSRGDTGSEQYF. The CDR3 region has the DNA TGTGCCTGGAGCAGGGGGGACACCGGCTCCGAGCAGTACTTC. Full variable domain (missing parts from reference TRBV30 and TRBJ2-7): SQTIHQWPATLVQPVGSPLSLECTVEGTSNPNLYWYRQAAGRGLQLLFYSVGIGQISSEVPQNLSASRPQDRQFILSSKKLLLSDSGFYLCAWSRGDTGSEQYFGPGTRLTVT.